The 24 T cell receptor beta chains presented below share a single source sample, sequenced in a study of early T cells in non-severe SARS-CoV-2 infection. A single record per CDR3 protein comes from TCRdb applying MiXCR to the 5' RACE reads. Found here are 39,000 or so distinct CDR3 sequences, less than 6% of them singletons; the top ten hold 4% to 5.5%. The source material was whole blood, sampled at baseline. These receptors all come from an adult who was a healthcare worker with PCR-confirmed SARS-CoV-2 infection or an uninfected control (not recorded which).

This clonotype came up many times. The chain carries TRBV10-3 and TRBJ1-6; 12 nucleotides line up with TRBD1. The CDR3 spans 16 residues. V shed 4 bases, J shed 8 bases, and the junction held 6 bases outside the gene matches. Germline-derived CDR1 and CDR2 are ENHRY and SYGVKD. Here the CDR3 reads CAISVGTGGEHSPLHF. The CDR3 DNA reads TGTGCCATCAGTGTCGGGACAGGGGGCGAGCATTCACCCCTCCACTTT.

This clonotype was picked up many times. This sequence joins TRBV5-6 and TRBJ2-5; 10 positions agree with TRBD1. The CDR3 loop spans 16 amino acids. Per germline, CDR1 SGHDT and CDR2 YYEEEE. V gave up 4 bases and J gave up 5 bases; unmatched junction bases: 11. CDR3 sequence reads: CASSLRTGGAVETQYF. CDR3 nucleotide sequence: TGTGCCAGCAGCCTCCGGACAGGGGGGGCTGTGGAGACCCAGTACTTC. The full variable domain, with the rest looked up from reference TRBV5-6 and TRBJ2-5, is DAGVTQSPTHLIKTRGQQVTLRCSPKSGHDTVSWYQQALGQGPQFIFQYYEEEERQRGNFPDRFSGHQFPNYSSELNVNALLLGDSALYLCASSLRTGGAVETQYFGPGTRLLVL.

This clonotype was recorded many times. CDR3 amino acids: CASKIGGANVLTF. In DNA, the CDR3 is TGTGCCAGCAAGATCGGGGGGGCCAACGTCCTGACTTTC. The gene calls are TRBV28 and TRBJ2-6; D remains ambiguous. Germline assignment: CDR1 MDHEN and CDR2 SYDVKM. Trimming pared 7 bases from V and 4 bases from J, leaving 8 bases between. The CDR3 has 13 amino acids.

This clonotype came up many times. The chain uses TRBV19 and TRBJ1-4; D is ambiguous. V was shortened by 9 bases and J by 7 bases, with 15 bases between the two germline ends. The CDR3 runs to 13 residues. Germline CDR1 is LNHDA and CDR2 is SQIVND (reference sequence). The CDR3 is CASLRGEAEKLFF. The CDR3 DNA sequence: TGTGCCAGCCTCCGTGGGGAGGCTGAAAAACTGTTTTTT.

This clonotype came up many times. This chain connects TRBV13 to TRBJ2-2; 10 nucleotides match TRBD2. The germline V gene encodes CDR1 PRHDT and CDR2 FYEKMQ (reference sequence). This CDR3 is built from 16 residues. V lost 4 bases and J lost 6; bases outside the gene matches: 8. The CDR3 sequence: CASSSPGLAKPGELFF. As DNA, the CDR3 is TGTGCCAGCAGCTCTCCGGGACTAGCGAAGCCCGGGGAGCTGTTTTTT.

This clonotype has a count of ten or more. The genes are TRBV6-6 and TRBJ1-5, with D hard to call. Per the germline V gene, CDR1 is MNHNY and CDR2 is SVGAGI (reference sequence). Trimming shortened V by 6 bases and J by 9 bases, and 15 bases separated the two germline ends. This CDR3 is 13 amino acids long. The CDR3 reads CASRIDGERPQHF. CDR3 DNA: TGTGCCAGCAGGATCGATGGGGAAAGGCCCCAGCATTTT.

This clonotype was recorded at least ten times. One end of the junction is discordant with germline, which a read error may explain. The CDR3 reads CASSLGLGNAIYF. The CDR3 DNA is TGTGCCAGCAGCTTAGGACTGGGAAACGCCATATATTTT. The V and J genes are TRBV7-2 and TRBJ1-3, with no clear D. The germline V gene has CDR1 SGHTA and CDR2 FQGNSA. CDR3 size: 13 residues.

This clonotype was seen repeatedly, ten times or more. The chain is built from TRBV12-3 or TRBV12-4 and TRBJ2-7; TRBD2 matches at 9 bases. The CDR3 sequence is 12 residues long. Trimming cost V 5 bases and J 7 bases; bases outside gene matches: 3. CDR3 nucleotide sequence: TGTGCCAGCAGTAATAGCGGGGGAGAGCAGTACTTC. Its protein product is CASSNSGGEQYF.

This chain joins TRBV11-3 and TRBJ1-1, with TRBD1 matching over 9 bases. Germline trimming cut 5 bases from V and 5 bases from J; bases unmatched to any gene: 6. Germline CDR1 and CDR2: SGHNT and YENEEA. This CDR3 has 14 residues. CDR3 sequence (DNA): TGTGCCAGCAGCGCACAGGGGGCGAGGACTGAAGCTTTCTTT. It specifies CASSAQGARTEAFF.

This clonotype has ten or more counts. The rearrangement links TRBV29-1 to TRBJ1-3; weak D call: TRBD1 (6 bases). The CDR3 covers 14 residues. Trimming took off 4 bases at V and 4 bases at J, with 14 bases between the two ends. Germline CDR1 reads SQVTM; CDR2 reads ANQGSEA. CDR3 bases: TGCAGCGTTGCATCGGGGGGCAAGGGAAACACCATATATTTT. Translation gives CSVASGGKGNTIYF.

In this sample, this clonotype turned up many times. The gene calls are TRBV12-5 and TRBJ2-6; D gene ambiguous. The CDR3 length is 13 residues. Trimming took 4 bases from V and 4 from J, leaving 5 bases between them. Germline V gives CDR1 LGHNT, CDR2 FRNRAP. This CDR3 reads CASGYIGANVLTF. DNA of the CDR3: TGTGCTAGTGGTTATATCGGGGCCAACGTCCTGACTTTC.

This clonotype was counted at least ten times. The chain has TRBV18 and TRBJ2-5; D might be TRBD1 (6 bases). The V gene lost 2 bases and the J gene lost 5 bases, with 9 bases spanning the gap. The CDR3 contains 13 residues. Per the germline V gene, CDR1 is KGHSH and CDR2 is LQKENI. The CDR3 nucleotides read TGTGCCAGCTCACCAGGTGACAGGGAGACCCAGTACTTC. It encodes CASSPGDRETQYF.

This clonotype was seen many times. The gene calls are TRBV6-1 and TRBJ1-5; D might be TRBD1 (6 bases). CDR1 MNHNS and CDR2 SASEGT come from the germline V gene. The CDR3 runs 19 residues. V was clipped by 2 bases and J by 0 bases, with 20 bases between them. CDR3 coding DNA: TGTGCCAGCAGTGAAAGAGACAGGTACCGGCTCTCTAGCAATCAGCCCCAGCATTTT. Protein sequence: CASSERDRYRLSSNQPQHF.

This clonotype was counted at least ten times. The chain employs TRBV23-1 and TRBJ2-5, with 7 bases matching TRBD1. TRBV23-1 is labeled an ORF, and its function is uncertain. V was pared by 3 bases and J by 5 bases, with 6 bases of the junction left unmatched. This CDR3 contains 14 residues. CDR3 loop: CASSHSDRAETQYF. CDR3 DNA sequence: TGCGCCAGCAGTCATTCTGACAGGGCTGAGACCCAGTACTTC.

This clonotype was seen at least ten times. The CDR3 nucleotides read TGCGCCAGCAGCTCAGTAACTAGCGGGAGCTCCTACGAGCAGTACTTC. Its protein product is CASSSVTSGSSYEQYF. This chain links TRBV5-1 with TRBJ2-7, with 11 bases aligning to TRBD2. The V segment lost 3 bases and the J segment 0 bases; nucleotides outside the gene matches: 5. The CDR3 covers 16 residues. Germline V gene data show CDR1 as SGHRS and CDR2 as YFSETQ.

This clonotype appeared many times. The chain recombines TRBV4-2 with TRBJ2-3; TRBD1 matches at 8 bases. Looked up from germline, CDR1 is LGHNA and CDR2 is YNFKEQ. V lost 2 bases and J lost 3; bases outside the gene matches: 7. CDR3 length: 16 amino acids. CDR3 nucleotides: TGTGCCAGCAGCCAACCCGGACAGGGAAAAACAGATACGCAGTATTTT. It yields the protein CASSQPGQGKTDTQYF.

This clonotype occurred many times. The rearrangement links TRBV29-1 to TRBJ2-3; D may be TRBD1 (5 bases). With 0 bases removed from V and 6 bases from J, the gap between germline ends came to 7 bases. This CDR3 is built from 12 residues. Germline CDR1 is SQVTM and CDR2 is ANQGSEA. The CDR3 spells CSVEEKGDTQYF. The CDR3 DNA sequence: TGCAGCGTTGAAGAAAAGGGGGATACGCAGTATTTT.

This clonotype appeared many times. CDR3 DNA: TGTGCCAGCAGTCGGGGAACAGGAACCTCGAATGCTGAGCAGTTCTTC. The encoded protein is CASSRGTGTSNAEQFF. The chain combines TRBV12-3 or TRBV12-4 with TRBJ2-1; TRBD1 or TRBD2 may be the D gene (5 bases each). The CDR3 totals 16 residues. The ends were cut back, 5 bases at V and 9 bases at J, with 23 bases in the middle.

This clonotype was recorded many times. Here the CDR3 DNA reads TGTGCCATCAGACAGGGTAACGATAATTCACCCCTCCACTTT. This gives the protein CAIRQGNDNSPLHF. This sequence joins TRBV10-3 and TRBJ1-6, with D possibly TRBD1 on 6 matching bases. V was clipped by 6 bases and J by 5 bases, with 11 bases between them. This CDR3 is built from 14 residues. Germline CDR1 ENHRY, CDR2 SYGVKD.

This clonotype was seen a few times. The chain links TRBV11-2 to TRBJ2-7; 8 bases align to TRBD1. Germline CDR1 reads SGHAT; CDR2 reads FQNNGV. The V gene end was trimmed by 4 bases and the J gene end by 2 bases; junction bases not matched to a gene: 4. This CDR3 contains 14 residues. Here the CDR3 DNA reads TGTGCCAGCAGCTCGGGACAGGCGGCCTACGAGCAGTACTTC. It is translated as CASSSGQAAYEQYF. The full variable domain, completed using reference TRBV11-2 and TRBJ2-7, is EAGVAQSPRYKIIEKRQSVAFWCNPISGHATLYWYQQILGQGPKLLIQFQNNGVVDDSQLPKDRFSAERLKGVDSTLKIQPAKLEDSAVYLCASSSGQAAYEQYFGPGTRLTVT.

This clonotype showed up many times. The V call is TRBV20-1, the J call TRBJ1-5; 8 nucleotides line up with TRBD1. Per the germline V gene, CDR1 is DFQATT and CDR2 is SNEGSKA (reference sequence). The ends lost 3 bases at V and 3 bases at J; junction bases unmatched: 4. The CDR3 extends over 14 amino acids. CDR3 sequence reads: CSARSDRDNQPQHF. The DNA for the CDR3 is TGCAGTGCTAGGTCGGACAGGGACAATCAGCCCCAGCATTTT.

This clonotype was found many times. CDR3 amino acids: CASSPPTGESKEQYF. CDR3 DNA: TGTGCCAGCTCACCACCCACAGGGGAGTCGAAAGAGCAGTACTTC. The chain couples TRBV18 to TRBJ2-7; TRBD1 matches at 7 bases. V was pared by 0 bases and J by 7 bases, with 9 bases of the junction left unmatched. This CDR3 is 15 amino acids long. Germline V gives CDR1 KGHSH, CDR2 LQKENI.

The rearrangement joins TRBV9 to TRBJ2-1; D may be TRBD2 (5 bases). Trimming took 0 bases from V and 6 from J, leaving 13 bases between them. Germline CDR1 and CDR2: SGDLS and YYNGEE. The CDR3 is 15 amino acids. In DNA, the CDR3 is TGTGCCAGCAGCGTAGGGGGTGCGGGCGGCAATGAGCAGTTCTTC. Protein product: CASSVGGAGGNEQFF.

This clonotype was detected only a few times. The CDR3 nucleotides are TGTGCCAGCAGAGTTTACGGGGAGCTGTTTTTT. It is translated as CASRVYGELFF. This sequence joins TRBV6-2 or TRBV6-3 and TRBJ2-2; D gene ambiguous. Germline CDR1 reads MNHEY; CDR2 reads SVGEGT. V was clipped by 6 bases and J by 7 bases, with 6 bases between them. The CDR3 is made up of 11 amino acids.